This T cell receptor beta chain came from a study of molecular identifiers for immune sequencing clone quantification. In preparing bulk TCR libraries, previously described methods and listed TCR primers were used. MiXCR was run by TCRdb on the PCR reads, yielding one entry per CDR3 protein. The sample shows about 330,000 distinct CDR3 sequences, roughly 24% of them seen only once. The sequence came from a human donor in good health. Some libraries in this study had Jurkat cell RNA spiked in. Input material: naive CD8+ T cells from blood, with Jurkat cell RNA spiked in. This sample's subset: FACS-sorted CD8+CD4-CCR7+CD45RA+ naive T cells.

CDR3 DNA: TGTGCCAGCAGTTTATTTCGGGGGGGCGAAAATCAGCCCCAGCATTTT. Its translation is CASSLFRGGENQPQHF. The rearrangement joins TRBV28 to TRBJ1-5; TRBD1 might be the D (6 bases). CDR1 and CDR2 (germline): MDHEN, SYDVKM. The CDR3 sequence is 16 residues long. Deletions cut 1 base from V and 4 bases from J, with 14 bases between.